This T cell receptor (beta chain) derives from a study of blood T cells in healthy people across ages (dated by TCRdb to 2013 to 2016). Concerning the study at large: In model experiments, template switching captured about one uniquely barcoded TCR beta cDNA molecule for every two T cells. The donors were split into four age groups: young (average about 16 years), middle-aged (39), aged (approximately 60) and long-lived (roughly 77). The study analyzed two additional independent replicas of 1 million unique cDNA reads from the same blood draw for two donors, one aged 18 to 29 and one aged 80 or older. The study measured age-related changes in TCR beta repertoire diversity using deep sequencing normalized with unique cDNA molecular identifiers.

CDR1 and CDR2 are drawn from the germline V gene: SGHTA, FQGNSA. The V and J ends are trimmed by 0 bases and 3 bases, leaving 12 bases between them. The CDR3 contains 16 residues, cysteine and phenylalanine counted. Only CDR3 DNA is held: 48 bases, read in frame from base 1. Donors were about 36 systemically healthy Caucasian individuals from Russia aged roughly 6 to 95 years. Around 10 milliliters of peripheral blood were collected from each donor into EDTA-treated Vacutainer tubes. PBMCs were isolated by Ficoll-Paque density-gradient centrifugation, with at least 6 million obtained per sample. Total RNA, at least 6 micrograms per sample, was extracted from PBMCs with Trizol reagent. For every donor, flow cytometry on a PBMC aliquot measured the percentage of naive CD45RAhigh/CD27high T cells. Turning to this clonotype: No cognate antigen has been identified for it. No base-level quality is on record; no much larger clone is a single base apart.

What the work shows at the level of the full study, not this receptor alone: Total diversity estimates from one million sequenced T cells were considered lower bounds and underestimates. A strong correlation was found between observed TCR beta diversity and the percentage of naive T cells measured by flow cytometry. Donor CMV infection status was unknown, potentially confounding age-related changes in expanded clonotypes. Observed TCR beta diversity per million T cells fell roughly linearly with age, and a significant reduction was already apparent by age around 36. The long-lived group showed more naive CD4+ T cells, fewer expanded clones and increased TCR diversity than the aged group, suggesting age selection. Conclusive comparison of naive and antigen-experienced compartments was prevented by the profiling of bulk unsorted PBMCs.

The library came from 5' RACE. These reads were obtained on an Illumina HiSeq 2500. A second PCR of roughly 7 to 11 cycles was performed with a sample-barcoded 5' primer and a J-beta primer mix. A template-switch 5' adaptor carrying 12 random nucleotides introduced a unique molecular identifier onto each TCR beta cDNA molecule. At least 2.5 million CDR3-containing paired-end reads were obtained from each sample. First-strand cDNA synthesis was performed from all RNA using the Mint cDNA synthesis kit, with priming by a TRBC-specific oligonucleotide. After uracil-DNA glycosylase treatment, a first 18-cycle PCR used universal primers M1SS and BC2_uni_R on all cDNA. As for how the authors treated the data: Normalization of each sample was performed by random selection of 1 million high-quality reads, each carrying a distinct molecular identifier. Instead of being binned into consensus sequences, reads with shared molecular identifiers were discarded. MiTCR, set to a Q25 quality threshold and the strictest error-elimination algorithm, was used for CDR3 identification, clonotype clustering and error correction. Lower-bound total TCR beta diversity was estimated with a nonparametric unseen species model using Euler transformation. The public reads were quality trimmed at Q25 with fastp and then assembled into clones with MiXCR by TCRdb, keeping productive beta chains. CDR3 protein sequences are deduplicated, and each keeps its most common genes and DNA. None of the V and J calls come from the authors' own analysis; TCRdb made them. The sample yields about 800,000 distinct CDR3 sequences; around 25% were counted once. Together, the top ten hold under 4.5% of the sample.

The same data also went into a second study, on T cells of mothers and their children. As the second study states: Nine systemically healthy Caucasian individuals, comprising three mothers and their six children, were included as donors. cDNA synthesis used all of the extracted RNA, with roughly 1.5 ug of RNA in each 15 ul reaction. Sample barcodes and 2-4 random nucleotides were added via the M1S primer in the second PCR. Over 10 million TCR beta CDR3 reads came from each mother, compared with around 3 million reads from each child. TCR recombination output is similarly shaped by thymic selection in related and unrelated pairs, with a minor effect exerted by inherited differences. Related mother-child pairs always showed normalized repertoire overlap that was slightly higher than in unrelated mother-child pairs, though the difference was never significant. No persistent microchimeric T cell clones were detected, at a sensitivity of around 97 clones per million clonotypes. To look for features that set related mother-child pairs apart from unrelated individuals, the researchers ran deep NGS to compare the TCR beta repertoires of mothers and children. On average, the children were about 10 +/- 4 years old, while the mothers were about 38 +/- 4 years old. After adapter ligation was performed with NEBNext reagents, the libraries were sequenced on an Illumina HiSeq 2000 with 100+100 nt paired-end reads. To prevent cross-contamination, the mother and child libraries were prepared a month apart and were sequenced in separate runs. Between about 500,000 and 2,100,000 distinct TCR beta clonotypes were identified per donor. Naive TCR beta clonotypes were estimated from low-frequency clonotypes matched to each donor's FACS-determined naive share, without sorting.

This clonotype originated in a boy aged 5 to 17 in good health. The sample comprised blood. Recombination connected TRBV7-2 to TRBJ1-3, with the D segment identity uncertain. The DNA sequence is as follows: TGTGCCAGCAGCTTAGCCTCCTCCGGGTTTGGAAACACCATATATTTT. This yields the protein CASSLASSGFGNTIYF. The CDR3 plus the reference TRBV7-2 and TRBJ1-3 genes for the other parts give the full variable domain: GAGVSQSPSNKVTEKGKDVELRCDPISGHTALYWYRQSLGQGLEFLIYFQGNSAPDKSGLPSDRFSAERTGGSVSTLTIQRTQQEDSAVYLCASSLASSGFGNTIYFGEGSWLTVV.